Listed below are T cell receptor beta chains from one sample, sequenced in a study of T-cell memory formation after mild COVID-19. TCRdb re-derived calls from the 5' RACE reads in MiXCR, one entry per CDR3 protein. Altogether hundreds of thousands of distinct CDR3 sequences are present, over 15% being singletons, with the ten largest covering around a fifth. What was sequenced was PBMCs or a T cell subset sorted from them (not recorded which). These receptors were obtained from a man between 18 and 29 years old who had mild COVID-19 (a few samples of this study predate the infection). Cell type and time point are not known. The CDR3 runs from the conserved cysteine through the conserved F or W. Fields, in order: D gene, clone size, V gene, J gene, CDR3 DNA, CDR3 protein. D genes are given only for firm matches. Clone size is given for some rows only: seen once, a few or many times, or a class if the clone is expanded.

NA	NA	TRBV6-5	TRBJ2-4	TGTGCCAGCAGTTACTCAGGCCCGGGCATTCAGTACTTC	CASSYSGPGIQYF
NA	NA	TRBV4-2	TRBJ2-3	TGTGCCAGCAGCCAAGGGACGTCTGTCCCGGATACGCAGTATTTT	CASSQGTSVPDTQYF
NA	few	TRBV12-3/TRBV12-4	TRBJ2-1	TGTGCCAGCAGGCCTGGGAGATGGGAGCAGTTCTTC	CASRPGRWEQFF
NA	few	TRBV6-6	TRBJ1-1	TGTGCCAGCAGATATACAGGGATGAACACTGAAGCTTTCTTT	CASRYTGMNTEAFF
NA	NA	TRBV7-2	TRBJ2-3	TGTGCCAGCAGCTCATTACTAGCTACAGATACGCAGTATTTT	CASSSLLATDTQYF
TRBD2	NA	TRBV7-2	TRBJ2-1	TGTGCCAGCAGCTTCGACAGCGGGGGCCCCCCATCCTTCTTC	CASSFDSGGPPSFF
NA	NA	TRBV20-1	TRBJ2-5	TGCAGTGCTAGAGATATGACGGCTGGGGAGACCCAGTACTTC	CSARDMTAGETQYF
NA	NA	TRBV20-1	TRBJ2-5	TGCAGTGCTACTAGATGGGGGCCCCAGTACTTC	CSATRWGPQYF
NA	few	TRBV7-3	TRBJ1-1	TGTGCCAGCAGCCTCCGACAGAACTCTGAAGCTTTCTTT	CASSLRQNSEAFF
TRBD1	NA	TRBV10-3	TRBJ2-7	TGTGCCATTGGCCCCCGGGACAGGCCCTACGAGCAGTACTTC	CAIGPRDRPYEQYF
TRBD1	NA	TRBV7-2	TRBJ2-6	TGTGCCAGCAGCTTACGGGGACAGGATTACTCTGGGGCCAACGTCCTGACTTTC	CASSLRGQDYSGANVLTF
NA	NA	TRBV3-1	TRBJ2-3	TGTGCCAGCAGCCAAGATGGGGGTGGAGATACGCAGTATTTT	CASSQDGGGDTQYF
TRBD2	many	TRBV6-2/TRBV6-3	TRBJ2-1	TGTGCCAGCAGACGAGCGGGGGGTAGCCATGAGCAGTTCTTC	CASRRAGGSHEQFF
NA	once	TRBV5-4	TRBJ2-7	TGTGCCAGCAGCTTGCCAGGGGCGGCCCTCTCAAACGAGCAGTACTTC	CASSLPGAALSNEQYF
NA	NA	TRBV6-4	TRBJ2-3	TGTGCCAGCAGTGGACAGATAAATTCAGATACGCAGTATTTT	CASSGQINSDTQYF
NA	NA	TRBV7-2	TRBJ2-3	TGTGCCAGCAGCTTAAACCCCGCGGGGGCGAGCACAGATACGCAGTATTTT	CASSLNPAGASTDTQYF
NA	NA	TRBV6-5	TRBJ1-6	TGTGCCAGCCACACAGGGAATAATTCACCCCTCCACTTT	CASHTGNNSPLHF
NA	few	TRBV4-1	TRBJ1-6	TGCGCCAGCAGTCGTGAGGGCGCCAAGGGATCACCCCTCCACTTT	CASSREGAKGSPLHF
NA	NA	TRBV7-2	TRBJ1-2	TGTGCCAGCAGCCTAGGACAGACCCTAACTAACTATGGCTACACCTTC	CASSLGQTLTNYGYTF
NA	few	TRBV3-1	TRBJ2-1	TGTGCCAGCAGCCAAGATAACCGCAATGAGCAGTTCTTC	CASSQDNRNEQFF
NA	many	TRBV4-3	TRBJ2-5	TGCGCCAGCAGCCAAGGGACTTACCAAGAGACCCAGTACTTC	CASSQGTYQETQYF
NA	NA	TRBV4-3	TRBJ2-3	TGCGCCAGCAGCCAAGGACCCTCGAAGGCCCGCACAGATACGCAGTATTTT	CASSQGPSKARTDTQYF
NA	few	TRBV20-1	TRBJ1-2	TGCAGTGTCCCTGCAGGACAGCTCTTCTATGGCTACACCTTC	CSVPAGQLFYGYTF
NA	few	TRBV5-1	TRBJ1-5	TGCGCCAGCAGCTTGGCTGGACGGGACGGACAGCCCCAGCATTTT	CASSLAGRDGQPQHF
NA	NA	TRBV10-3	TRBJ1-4	TGTGCCATCAGCTCTGGACAGTCCCCAGTGGGAGAAAAACTGTTTTTT	CAISSGQSPVGEKLFF
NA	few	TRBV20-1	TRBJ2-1	TGCAGTGCTAACATCAGGGCGAGCTCCTACAATGAGCAGTTCTTC	CSANIRASSYNEQFF
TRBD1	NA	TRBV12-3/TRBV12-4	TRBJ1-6	TGTGCCAGCAGTTTAAGGGGGCAAGATTCACCCCTCCACTTT	CASSLRGQDSPLHF
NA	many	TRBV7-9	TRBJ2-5	TGTGCCAGCAGCTCCACCGGGACCCCAGCGAAGACCCAGTACTTC	CASSSTGTPAKTQYF
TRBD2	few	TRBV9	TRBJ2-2	TGTGCCAGCAGCGTAGCCGCGGGGGGGCTGAGCACCGGGGAGCTGTTTTTT	CASSVAAGGLSTGELFF
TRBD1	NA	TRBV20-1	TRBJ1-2	TGCAGTGCTAGTGCCCCAGGGGGCTATGGCTACACCTTC	CSASAPGGYGYTF
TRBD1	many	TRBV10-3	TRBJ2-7	TGTGCCATCAGTGGGACAGGGGATGACGAGCAGTACTTC	CAISGTGDDEQYF
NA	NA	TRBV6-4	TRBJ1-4	TGTGCCAGCAGATGGGGGTTTGAAAAACTGTTTTTT	CASRWGFEKLFF
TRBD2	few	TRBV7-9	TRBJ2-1	TGTGCCAGCAGCTTAACTGGGACTAGACATCGGGATGAGCAGTTCTTC	CASSLTGTRHRDEQFF
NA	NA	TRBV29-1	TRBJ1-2	TGCAGCGTTGACAGGGGAGGAGGCTACACCTTC	CSVDRGGGYTF
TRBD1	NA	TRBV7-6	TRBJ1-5	TGTGCCAGCAGCTCAACAGGGGGCAGGAGCAATCAGCCCCAGCATTTT	CASSSTGGRSNQPQHF
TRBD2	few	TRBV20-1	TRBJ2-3	TGCAGTGCCCCCCGCCCAGCGGGGAACACAGATACGCAGTATTTT	CSAPRPAGNTDTQYF
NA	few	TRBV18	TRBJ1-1	TGTGCCAGCTCACCACAGAGGAACACTGAAGCTTTCTTT	CASSPQRNTEAFF